A single sample gave rise to the 20 T cell receptor beta chains below, sequenced in a study of blood T cell repertoires in COVID-19. Profiling relied on immunoSEQ multiplex PCR, and the TCRdb table lists in-frame clones only, not all of them. The sample lists almost 400,000 clones; about 87% were seen once. The sample consisted of peripheral blood. The receptors originated from a woman in her fifties or sixties with COVID-19, enrolled during active disease.

This chain joins TRBV10-3 and TRBJ2-1; D is unclear. Trimming stripped 4 bases from V and 8 bases from J, with 6 bases between. Per germline, CDR1 ENHRY and CDR2 SYGVKD. The CDR3 has 11 amino acids. As DNA, the CDR3 is TGTGCCATCAGTGGCGGTTATGAGCAGTTCTTC. Its protein product is CAISGGYEQFF.

The chain employs TRBV6-5 and TRBJ2-3; maybe TRBD2 (5 bases). The CDR3 spans 13 residues. V was cut by 7 bases and J by 2 bases, with 10 bases left in between. Germline assignment: CDR1 MNHEY and CDR2 SVGAGI. This CDR3 is CASTSAVTDTQYF. For the CDR3, the DNA is TGTGCCAGCACATCAGCGGTCACAGATACGCAGTATTTT.

The chain carries TRBV6-6 and TRBJ2-3, with 9 bases lining up with TRBD1. In germline, CDR1 is MNHNY, CDR2 SVGAGI (reference sequence). The CDR3 has 14 residues. With V trimmed by 6 bases and J by 4 bases, 5 bases remained unmatched. DNA of the CDR3: TGTGCCAGCAGGGACAGGGGTTGGGCAGATACGCAGTATTTT. This encodes CASRDRGWADTQYF.

The rearrangement uses TRBV7-9 and TRBJ2-3; 9 bases map to TRBD2. Germline V gene sequence: CDR1 SEHNR, CDR2 FQNEAQ (reference sequence). This CDR3 region has 19 residues. V lost 0 bases and J lost 3; bases outside the gene matches: 13. The CDR3 region is CASSLAGGLAGLSTDTQYF. The CDR3 region has the DNA TGTGCCAGCAGCTTAGCGGGAGGCCTAGCGGGGTTAAGTACAGATACGCAGTATTTT.

CDR3 residues: CASSLGQGARGYTF. CDR3 nucleotide sequence: TGCGCCAGCAGCTTGGGGCAGGGGGCGCGCGGCTACACCTTC. V and J are TRBV5-1 and TRBJ1-2; 8 nucleotides match TRBD1. Germline V gives CDR1 SGHRS, CDR2 YFSETQ. With 0 bases clipped from V and 8 bases from J, the junction kept 6 bases outside the gene matches. This CDR3 is 14 amino acids long.

The J gene is TRBJ1-2, the V gene TRBV18; possible D gene TRBD1, 6 bases. This CDR3 contains 15 residues. The V end lost 3 bases, the J end lost 0 bases, and 11 bases lay between the germline ends. CDR1 is KGHSH, CDR2 LQKENI, per germline. This CDR3 is CASSPDRNSNYGYTF. CDR3 coding DNA: TGTGCCAGCTCACCCGACAGGAACTCTAACTATGGCTACACCTTC.

The DNA for the CDR3 is TGTGCCAGCAGCCAATCGCTTCGGCAGGGCCACACAGATACGCAGTATTTT. Translating gives CASSQSLRQGHTDTQYF. The chain uses TRBV16 and TRBJ2-3, with D possibly matching TRBD1 (5 bases). CDR3 length: 17 amino acids. CDR1 is KGHSY, CDR2 FQNENV, per germline. V was shortened by 0 bases and J by 2 bases, with 15 bases between the two germline ends. Together with reference TRBV16 and TRBJ2-3, the CDR3 gives the full variable domain: GEEVAQTPKHLVRGEGQKAKLYCAPIKGHSYVFWYQQVLKNEFKFLISFQNENVFDETGMPKERFSAKCLPNSPCSLEIQATKLEDSAVYFCASSQSLRQGHTDTQYFGPGTRLTVL.

The J gene is TRBJ1-1, the V gene TRBV6-1, with D hard to call. V was shortened by 1 base and J by 0 bases, with 6 bases between the two germline ends. The CDR3 runs to 14 residues. Germline values: CDR1 MNHNS, CDR2 SASEGT. CDR3 bases: TGTGCCAGCAGTGAAGAGACATTGAACACTGAAGCTTTCTTT. It yields the protein CASSEETLNTEAFF.

This clone was observed a handful of times. The chain couples TRBV19 to TRBJ1-5; TRBD1 agrees at 8 bases. Germline CDR1 reads LNHDA; CDR2 reads SQIVND (reference sequence). The junction had 9 bases not matched to a gene; V was cut back by 3 bases and J by 5 bases. The CDR3 is 16 residues long. The DNA for the CDR3 is TGTGCCAGTAGTATTAAGGACAGGGCGGGTGATCAGCCCCAGCATTTT. Amino acid sequence: CASSIKDRAGDQPQHF.

The chain uses TRBV5-1 and TRBJ1-1; a weak D match, TRBD1 (5 bases). The CDR3 loop spans 14 amino acids. The germline V and J ends were trimmed by 0 bases and 8 bases, with 14 bases remaining between them. Germline lookup yields CDR1 SGHRS and CDR2 YFSETQ. CDR3 DNA sequence: TGCGCCAGCAGCTTGGGGACCGACAGTACAGAAGCTTTCTTT. It is translated as CASSLGTDSTEAFF.

To note about this clone: The junction departs from the called germline gene at one end, perhaps through a read error. The CDR3, as DNA: TGTGCCAGCACCGAACTCGGGACAGGGGGTAACGATGGCTACACCTTC. It is translated as CASTELGTGGNDGYTF. V usage is TRBV7-9 and J usage is TRBJ1-2; 11 bases agree with TRBD1. The CDR3 is 16 residues long. The V gene's germline CDR1 is SEHNR and CDR2 FQNEAQ (reference sequence).

As for this clone: Other nucleotide sequences from this sample produce the same CDR3. The rearrangement joins TRBV6-5 to TRBJ2-7; 10 positions agree with TRBD2. Germline trimming cut 0 bases from V and 2 bases from J; bases unmatched to any gene: 1. The CDR3 is made up of 15 amino acids. The germline gives CDR1 MNHEY, CDR2 SVGAGI. The CDR3 protein is CASSYSSGGTYEQYF. For the CDR3, the DNA is TGTGCCAGCAGTTACTCTAGCGGGGGGACCTACGAGCAGTACTTC.

The chain is built from TRBV2 and TRBJ2-5, with D unclear. Germline assignment: CDR1 SNHLY and CDR2 FYNNEI. The CDR3 is 12 residues long. V was clipped by 8 bases and J by 3 bases, with 10 bases between them. This chain's CDR3 is CASSFGEETQYF. CDR3 nucleotides: TGTGCCAGCTCGTTTGGAGAAGAGACCCAGTACTTC.

The chain recombines TRBV19 with TRBJ2-2, with a weak D call TRBD2 (5 bases). The germline V gene encodes CDR1 LNHDA and CDR2 SQIVND (reference sequence). V was shortened by 5 bases and J by 7 bases, with 11 bases between the two germline ends. This CDR3 contains 13 residues. The CDR3 region is CASSGYGVGELFF. The DNA for the CDR3 is TGTGCCAGTAGTGGGTACGGGGTCGGGGAGCTGTTTTTT.

The chain employs TRBV30 and TRBJ2-1, with 9 nucleotides matching TRBD2. Losses at the gene ends were 3 bases for V and 7 bases for J; bases not matched to a gene: 4. CDR1 and CDR2 (germline): GTSNPN, SVGIG (reference sequence). This CDR3 comprises 13 residues. The CDR3 is CAWRVAGVNEQFF. The DNA for the CDR3 is TGTGCCTGGAGGGTAGCGGGGGTGAATGAGCAGTTCTTC.

The V call is TRBV29-1, the J call TRBJ1-2; the match to TRBD1 covers 8 bases. CDR3 size: 15 residues. CDR1 SQVTM and CDR2 ANQGSEA come from the germline V gene. Germline trimming cut 5 bases from V and 0 bases from J; bases unmatched to any gene: 8. Here the CDR3 reads CSVPTGEKANYGYTF. The CDR3 nucleotides are TGCAGCGTTCCGACAGGGGAGAAGGCTAACTATGGCTACACCTTC. The entire variable domain, with the rest obtained from reference TRBV29-1 and TRBJ1-2, is as follows: SAVISQKPSRDICQRGTSLTIQCQVDSQVTMMFWYRQQPGQSLTLIATANQGSEATYESGFVIDKFPISRPNLTFSTLTVSNMSPEDSSIYLCSVPTGEKANYGYTFGSGTRLTVV.

V gene TRBV4-1 combines with J gene TRBJ1-1; 7 bases line up with TRBD1. The J segment lost 0 bases and the V segment lost 3 bases, leaving 10 bases of the junction unmatched. CDR1 is MGHRA, CDR2 YSYEKL, per germline. This CDR3 comprises 17 residues. The CDR3 coding sequence is TGCGCCAGCAGCCAGACTTTACCGGGACAGATGAACACTGAAGCTTTCTTT. Translating gives CASSQTLPGQMNTEAFF.

The J gene is TRBJ2-2, the V gene TRBV5-4; 7 positions match TRBD1. Germline V gene lookup returns CDR1 SGHNT and CDR2 YYREEE (reference sequence). V was clipped by 4 bases and J by 0 bases; unmatched bases: 12. There are 18 residues in the CDR3. The CDR3 DNA is TGTGCCAGCAGCGAACCCAACAGGGGAACCGCGAACACCGGGGAGCTGTTTTTT. Translation gives CASSEPNRGTANTGELFF.

The chain recombines TRBV9 with TRBJ2-2, with 8 nucleotides matching TRBD2. The CDR3 covers 17 residues. Per germline, CDR1 SGDLS and CDR2 YYNGEE. V shed 0 bases, J shed 9 bases, and the junction held 13 bases outside the gene matches. The CDR3 region is CASSVGLVAGTSRELFF. DNA of the CDR3: TGTGCCAGCAGCGTAGGGTTGGTAGCGGGGACTTCGAGGGAGCTGTTTTTT.

This chain connects TRBV6-5 to TRBJ1-4; no reliable D call. Trimming shortened V by 6 bases and J by 8 bases, and 19 bases separated the two germline ends. CDR1 is MNHEY, CDR2 SVGAGI, per germline. The CDR3 length is 15 residues. The CDR3: CASSLRDLSGEKLFF. The CDR3 DNA follows: TGTGCCAGCAGCCTCCGAGACTTGAGCGGCGAAAAACTGTTTTTT.